This T cell receptor beta chain emerged from a study of CD8 T cells in Susac syndrome. The authors reverse transcribed roughly 0.5 to 1 ug RNA with random hexamers. TCRdb analysed the immunoSEQ multiplex PCR reads with MiXCR anew, one entry per CDR3 protein. The data contain around 170,000 distinct CDR3 sequences, approximately 95% of them singletons. CDR3 length equals 16 residues. Per the germline V gene, CDR1 is LGHNA and CDR2 is YNFKEQ. This clonotype was seen a single time. One end of the junction is discordant with germline, which a read error may explain. From blood CD8+ and CD4+ T cells, TCR beta sequences were generated.

Material for sequencing was CD8+ T cells from PBMCs. The source is a human donor with multiple sclerosis. The rearrangement joins TRBV4-2 to TRBJ2-3; 9 bases match TRBD1. The CDR3 nucleotides read TGTGCCAGCAGCCGCTCGGGACAGGGCACCACAGATACGCAGTGTTTT. This translates into CASSRSGQGTTDTQCF.